This T cell receptor (beta chain) originates from a study of OX40 agonist ivuxolimab in advanced cancers. Findings of the study overall: On average, CD8+ T cells had more expanded clones than CD4+. Expanded peripheral T cells had an undetermined antigen specificity.

In regard to this clone: Its antigen remains unknown.

Sequencing used immunoSEQ multiplex PCR; TCRdb keeps in-frame clones, though not all of them. The sample yields about 48,000 clones, nearly 95% seen once. Sampling of blood occurred at baseline, cycle 4 day 1, and cycle 7 day 1. The V gene lost 1 base and the J gene lost 2 bases, with 5 bases spanning the gap. The CDR3 covers 14 residues. Germline lookup yields CDR1 SGHVS and CDR2 FQNEAQ. The receptor comes from an adult with an advanced solid tumor such as melanoma, head and neck, liver or kidney cancer. The sequences come from CD4+ or CD8+ T cells sorted from blood, collected in a trial of the OX40 agonist ivuxolimab. The V call is TRBV7-8, the J call TRBJ2-2; the D is unclear. The CDR3 DNA follows: TGTGCCAGCAGCTTAGAGGCAAACACCGGGGAGCTGTTTTTT. It is translated as CASSLEANTGELFF.